This TCR beta chain was identified during a study of T cells in Graves' hyperthyroidism and ophthalmopathy. TCR beta CDR3 regions were amplified from RNA. TCR CDR3 underwent first-round RT-PCR with the HTBI primer set. One entry per CDR3 protein results from TCRdb running MiXCR on the multiplex PCR reads. The sample carries about 360,000 distinct CDR3 sequences, 13% recorded once. At least ten counts were recorded for this clonotype. The length of the CDR3 is 14 residues. The germline V gene encodes CDR1 DFQATT and CDR2 SNEGSKA (reference sequence). V lost 6 bases to trimming and J lost 1 base; unmatched junction nucleotides: 4.

The genes are TRBV20-1 and TRBJ2-5; TRBD2 matches at 11 bases. Sequencing was carried out using blood. The receptor was isolated from a woman between 18 and 29 years old with Graves' hyperthyroidism. The CDR3 loop is CSAWTSGSQETQYF. CDR3 nucleotide sequence: TGCAGTGCATGGACTAGCGGGTCCCAAGAGACCCAGTACTTC.